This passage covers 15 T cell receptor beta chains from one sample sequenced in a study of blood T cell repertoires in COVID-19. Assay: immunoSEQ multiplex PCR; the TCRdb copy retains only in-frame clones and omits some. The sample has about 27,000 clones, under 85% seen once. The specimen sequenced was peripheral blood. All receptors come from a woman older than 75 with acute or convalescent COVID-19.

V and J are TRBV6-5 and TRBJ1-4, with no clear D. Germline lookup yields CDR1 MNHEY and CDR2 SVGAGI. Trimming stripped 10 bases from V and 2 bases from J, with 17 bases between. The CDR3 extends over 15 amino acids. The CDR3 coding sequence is TGTGCCACCCAGACGTTGGTCAGGACTAATGAAAAACTGTTTTTT. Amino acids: CATQTLVRTNEKLFF.

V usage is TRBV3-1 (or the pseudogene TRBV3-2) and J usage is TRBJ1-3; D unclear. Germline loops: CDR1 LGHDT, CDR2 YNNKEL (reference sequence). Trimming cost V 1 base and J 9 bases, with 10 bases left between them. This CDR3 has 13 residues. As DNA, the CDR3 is TGTGCCAGCAGCCAAGGGCACCCTGGCACCATATATTTT. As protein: CASSQGHPGTIYF.

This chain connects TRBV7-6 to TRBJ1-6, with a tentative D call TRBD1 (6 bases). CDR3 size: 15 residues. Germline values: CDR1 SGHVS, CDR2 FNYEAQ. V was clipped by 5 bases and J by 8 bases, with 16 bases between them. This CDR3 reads CASSLSVRGDSPLHF. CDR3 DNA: TGTGCCAGCAGCCTTTCGGTCAGGGGAGATTCACCCCTCCACTTT.

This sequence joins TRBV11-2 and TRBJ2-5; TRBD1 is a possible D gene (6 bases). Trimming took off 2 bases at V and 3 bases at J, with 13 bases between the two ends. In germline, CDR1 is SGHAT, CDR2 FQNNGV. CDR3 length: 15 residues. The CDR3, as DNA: TGTGCCAGCAGCTTATGGGACAAGGGTGAAGAGACCCAGTACTTC. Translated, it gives CASSLWDKGEETQYF.

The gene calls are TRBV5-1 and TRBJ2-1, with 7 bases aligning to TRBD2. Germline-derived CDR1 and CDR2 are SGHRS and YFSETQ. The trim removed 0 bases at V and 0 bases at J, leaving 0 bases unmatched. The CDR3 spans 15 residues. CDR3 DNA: TGCGCCAGCAGCTTGGGGACTAGCTCCTACAATGAGCAGTTCTTC. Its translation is CASSLGTSSYNEQFF.

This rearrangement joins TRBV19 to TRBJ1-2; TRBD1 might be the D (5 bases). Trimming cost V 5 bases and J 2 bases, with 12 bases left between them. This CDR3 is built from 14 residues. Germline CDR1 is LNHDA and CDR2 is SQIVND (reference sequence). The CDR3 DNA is TGTGCCAGTAGTTTCAGGGCGGCGAACTATGGCTACACCTTC. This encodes CASSFRAANYGYTF.

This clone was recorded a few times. CDR3: CATSGSVPHSSYNEQFF. CDR3 bases: TGTGCCACCAGCGGTAGCGTCCCCCACAGCTCCTACAATGAGCAGTTCTTC. The chain joins TRBV15 to TRBJ2-1, with D tentatively TRBD2 (5 bases). Trimming removed 5 bases at V and 0 bases at J, with 17 bases between. CDR1 is LNHNV, CDR2 YYDKDF, per germline (reference sequence). This CDR3 is 17 amino acids long.

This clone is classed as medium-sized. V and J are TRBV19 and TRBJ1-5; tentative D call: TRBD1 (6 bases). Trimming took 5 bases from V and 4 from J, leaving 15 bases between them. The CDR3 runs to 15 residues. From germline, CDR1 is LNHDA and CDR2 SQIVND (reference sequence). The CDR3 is CASSASSRGNQPQHF. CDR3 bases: TGTGCCAGTAGTGCGTCGTCTAGGGGGAATCAGCCCCAGCATTTT.

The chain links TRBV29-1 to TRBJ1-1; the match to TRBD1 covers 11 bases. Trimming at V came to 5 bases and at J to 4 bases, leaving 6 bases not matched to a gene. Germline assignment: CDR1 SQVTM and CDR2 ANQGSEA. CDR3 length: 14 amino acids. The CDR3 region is CSVWDRGRVTEAFF. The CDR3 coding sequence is TGCAGCGTTTGGGACAGGGGGAGAGTCACTGAAGCTTTCTTT.

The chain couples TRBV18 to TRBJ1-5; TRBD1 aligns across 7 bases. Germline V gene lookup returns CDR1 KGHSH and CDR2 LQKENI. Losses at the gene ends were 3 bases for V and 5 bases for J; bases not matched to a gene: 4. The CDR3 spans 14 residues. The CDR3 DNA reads TGTGCCAGCTCACCGTTAGGGGGCGATCAGCCCCAGCATTTT. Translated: CASSPLGGDQPQHF.

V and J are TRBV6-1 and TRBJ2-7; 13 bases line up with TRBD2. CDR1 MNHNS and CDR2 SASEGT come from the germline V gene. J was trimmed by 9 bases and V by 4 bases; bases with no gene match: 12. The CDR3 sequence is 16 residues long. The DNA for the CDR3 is TGTGCCAGCAGTGTGGGGACTAGCGGGGACATCAGGGGGCAGTACTTC. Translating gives CASSVGTSGDIRGQYF.

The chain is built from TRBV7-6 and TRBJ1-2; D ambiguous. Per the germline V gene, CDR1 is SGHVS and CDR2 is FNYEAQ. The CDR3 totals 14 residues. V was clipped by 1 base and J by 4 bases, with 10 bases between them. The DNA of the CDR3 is TGTGCCAGCAGCTTAGACCCGGACTCCTATGGCTACACCTTC. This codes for CASSLDPDSYGYTF.

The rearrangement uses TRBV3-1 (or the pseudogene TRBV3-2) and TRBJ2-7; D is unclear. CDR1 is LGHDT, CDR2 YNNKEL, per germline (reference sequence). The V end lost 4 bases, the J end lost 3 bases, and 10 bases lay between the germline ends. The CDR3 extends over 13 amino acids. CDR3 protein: CASSLLSNYEQYF. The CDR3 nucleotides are TGTGCCAGCAGCCTACTGAGCAACTACGAGCAGTACTTC.

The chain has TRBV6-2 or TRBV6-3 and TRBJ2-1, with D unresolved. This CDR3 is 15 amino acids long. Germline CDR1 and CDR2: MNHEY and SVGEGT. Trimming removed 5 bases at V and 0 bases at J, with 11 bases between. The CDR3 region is CASSILLRSYNEQFF. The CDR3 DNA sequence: TGTGCCAGCAGTATTCTACTCCGCTCCTACAATGAGCAGTTCTTC.

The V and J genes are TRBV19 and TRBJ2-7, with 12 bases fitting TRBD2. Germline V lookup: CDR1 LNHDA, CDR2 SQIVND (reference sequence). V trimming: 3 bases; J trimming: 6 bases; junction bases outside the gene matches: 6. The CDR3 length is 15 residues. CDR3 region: CASSIRLAGASEQYF. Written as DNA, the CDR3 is TGTGCCAGTAGTATTCGACTAGCGGGGGCCTCCGAGCAGTACTTC.